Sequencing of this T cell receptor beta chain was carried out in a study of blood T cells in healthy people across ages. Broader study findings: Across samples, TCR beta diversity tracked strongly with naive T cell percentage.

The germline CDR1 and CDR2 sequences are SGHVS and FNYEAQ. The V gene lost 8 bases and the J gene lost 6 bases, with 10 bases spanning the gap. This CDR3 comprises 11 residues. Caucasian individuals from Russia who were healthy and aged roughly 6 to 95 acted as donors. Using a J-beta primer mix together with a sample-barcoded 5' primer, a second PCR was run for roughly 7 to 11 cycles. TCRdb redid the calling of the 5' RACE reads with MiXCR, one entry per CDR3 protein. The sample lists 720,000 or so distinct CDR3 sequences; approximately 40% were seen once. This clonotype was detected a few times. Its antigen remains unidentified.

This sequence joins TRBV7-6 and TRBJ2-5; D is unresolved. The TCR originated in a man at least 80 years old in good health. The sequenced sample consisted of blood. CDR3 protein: CASSLSKTQYF. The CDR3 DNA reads TGTGCCAGCTCACTATCGAAGACCCAGTACTTC.